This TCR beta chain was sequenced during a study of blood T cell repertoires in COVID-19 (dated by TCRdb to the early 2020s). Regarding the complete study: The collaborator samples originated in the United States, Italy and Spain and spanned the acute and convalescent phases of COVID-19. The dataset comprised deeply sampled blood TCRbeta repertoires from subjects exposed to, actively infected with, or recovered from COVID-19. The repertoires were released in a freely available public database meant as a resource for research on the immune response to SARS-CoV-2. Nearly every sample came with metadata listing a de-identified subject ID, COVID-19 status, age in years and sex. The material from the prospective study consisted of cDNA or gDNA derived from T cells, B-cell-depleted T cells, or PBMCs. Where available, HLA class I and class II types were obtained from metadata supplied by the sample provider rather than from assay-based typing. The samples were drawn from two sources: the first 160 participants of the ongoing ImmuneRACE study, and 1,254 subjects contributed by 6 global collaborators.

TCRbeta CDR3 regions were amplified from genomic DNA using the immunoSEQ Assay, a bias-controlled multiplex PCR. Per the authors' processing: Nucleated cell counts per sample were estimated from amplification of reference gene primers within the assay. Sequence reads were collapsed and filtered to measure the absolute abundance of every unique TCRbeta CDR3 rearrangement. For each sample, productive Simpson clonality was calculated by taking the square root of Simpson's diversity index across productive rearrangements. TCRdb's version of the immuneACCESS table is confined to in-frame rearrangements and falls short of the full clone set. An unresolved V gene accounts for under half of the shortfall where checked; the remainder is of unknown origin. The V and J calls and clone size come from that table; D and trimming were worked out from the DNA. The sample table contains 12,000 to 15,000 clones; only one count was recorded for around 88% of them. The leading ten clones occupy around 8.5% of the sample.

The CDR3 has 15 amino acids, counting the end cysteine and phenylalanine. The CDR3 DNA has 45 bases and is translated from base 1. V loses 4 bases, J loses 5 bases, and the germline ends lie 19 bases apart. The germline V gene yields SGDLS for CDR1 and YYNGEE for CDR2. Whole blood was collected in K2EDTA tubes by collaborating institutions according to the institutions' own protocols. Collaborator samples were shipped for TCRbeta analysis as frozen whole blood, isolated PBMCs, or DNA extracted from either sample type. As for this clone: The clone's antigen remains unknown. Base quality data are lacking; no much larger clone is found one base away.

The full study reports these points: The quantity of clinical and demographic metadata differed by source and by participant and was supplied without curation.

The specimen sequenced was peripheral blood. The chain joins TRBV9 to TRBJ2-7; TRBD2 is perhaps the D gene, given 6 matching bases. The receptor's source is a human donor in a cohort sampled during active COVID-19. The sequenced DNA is TGTGCCAGCAGCCCCTTGGTCGGGAGTGGGAACGAGCAGTACTTC. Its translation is CASSPLVGSGNEQYF.